This TCR beta chain appears in the sequencing data of a study of blood T cell repertoires in COVID-19. Study-wide context: From T cells, B-cell-depleted T cells, or PBMCs came the material, which was cDNA or gDNA.

Germline CDR1 is SEHNR and CDR2 is FQNEAQ (reference sequence). The CDR3 spans 14 residues. Trimming removed 5 bases at V and 0 bases at J, with 8 bases between. Per the study methods: Amplifying reference gene primers gave estimates of nucleated cell counts. TCRdb keeps only in-frame clones here, not all; method: immunoSEQ multiplex PCR. The V and J calls and the clone size are those of that table, but D and trimming were determined from the DNA. This sample has around 58,000 clones, with around 90% found just once. The gene calls are TRBV7-9 and TRBJ1-5; D possibly corresponds to TRBD1 (5 bases). This sequence was found in a human donor with active COVID-19. The donor label of this sample is uncertain. Material: peripheral blood. The CDR3 DNA follows: TGTGCCAGCAGCCCTACAGGTAGCAATCAGCCCCAGCATTTT. It yields the protein CASSPTGSNQPQHF.